Below are 14 T cell receptor beta chains sequenced from a single sample in a study of blood T cell repertoires in COVID-19. The protocol was immunoSEQ multiplex PCR, while the TCRdb copy is restricted to in-frame clones and leaves out a portion. The sample records 120,000 to 150,000 clones, more than 80% being singletons. The sequenced sample consisted of peripheral blood. These receptors originate from a woman older than 75 in a cohort sampled during active or convalescent COVID-19.

The rearrangement joins TRBV6-1 to TRBJ2-1, with 7 bases fitting TRBD2. J lost 2 bases, V lost 2 bases, and 3 bases had no gene match. CDR3 length: 15 amino acids. The germline CDR1 and CDR2 sequences are MNHNS and SASEGT. In nucleotides, the CDR3 is TGTGCCAGCAGTGAACTGGGGGGGACCTACAATGAGCAGTTCTTC. Translating gives CASSELGGTYNEQFF.

This chain links TRBV27 with TRBJ1-1; 7 positions match TRBD1. Germline V gene sequence: CDR1 MNHEY, CDR2 SMNVEV (reference sequence). Trimming took 5 bases from V and 5 from J; bases not matched to a gene: 11. The CDR3 spans 15 residues. In DNA, the CDR3 is TGTGCCAGCAGTCATTGGGCAATACAGGGGACTGAAGCTTTCTTT. It yields the protein CASSHWAIQGTEAFF.

The chain couples TRBV19 to TRBJ2-3; weak D call: TRBD1 (5 bases). Between the trimmed V and J ends, which lost 3 bases and 4 bases, there was a span of 14 bases. The V gene's germline CDR1 is LNHDA and CDR2 SQIVND (reference sequence). This CDR3 is built from 15 residues. As DNA, the CDR3 is TGTGCCAGTAGTATGACCGGTCAGGGTGCAGATACGCAGTATTTT. It specifies CASSMTGQGADTQYF.

V usage is TRBV18 and J usage is TRBJ2-7; 10 bases map to TRBD1. Losses at the gene ends were 1 base for V and 4 bases for J; bases not matched to a gene: 4. The CDR3 extends over 15 amino acids. Germline V gene sequence: CDR1 KGHSH, CDR2 LQKENI. The CDR3 coding sequence is TGTGCCAGCTCACCACACGGGGGACAGGGGTACGAGCAGTACTTC. Translation gives CASSPHGGQGYEQYF.

This clone was observed a few times. CDR3 coding DNA: TGTGCCAGCAGCCAAGCCACAGGGGGCTTTGGCTACACCTTC. It codes for CASSQATGGFGYTF. The chain carries TRBV14 and TRBJ1-2, with 9 bases matching TRBD1. Per germline, CDR1 SGHDN and CDR2 FVKESK. This CDR3 has 14 amino acids. Trimming at V came to 1 base and at J to 7 bases, leaving 4 bases not matched to a gene. Together with reference TRBV14 and TRBJ1-2, the CDR3 gives the full variable domain: EAGVTQFPSHSVIEKGQTVTLRCDPISGHDNLYWYRRVMGKEIKFLLHFVKESKQDESGMPNNRFLAERTGGTYSTLKVQPAELEDSGVYFCASSQATGGFGYTFGSGTRLTVV.

The chain has TRBV6-5 and TRBJ1-1; no firm D call. V lost 0 bases to trimming and J lost 1 base, with 6 bases between them. The CDR3 is made up of 14 amino acids. Germline values: CDR1 MNHEY, CDR2 SVGAGI. The CDR3 here is CASSYSRRNTEAFF. The CDR3 DNA sequence: TGTGCCAGCAGTTACTCGCGGAGGAACACTGAAGCTTTCTTT.

The rearrangement uses TRBV21-1 and TRBJ2-5; the listed D gene, TRBD2, was not tested against the DNA. TRBV21-1 is given as a pseudogene. CDR3 length equals 15 residues. For the CDR3, the DNA is TGTGCCAGCAGCAATCGGCGGAGGGACCAAGAGACCCAGTACTTC. Its protein product is CASSNRRRDQETQYF.

This chain joins TRBV18 and TRBJ2-2, with no clear D. This CDR3 is built from 13 residues. V was clipped by 6 bases and J by 9 bases, with 14 bases between them. The V gene's germline CDR1 is KGHSH and CDR2 LQKENI. Here the CDR3 DNA reads TGTGCCAGCTCGCGCTCAATCGAAAGGGAGCTGTTTTTT. Amino acids: CASSRSIERELFF. Complete variable domain (other parts from reference TRBV18 and TRBJ2-2): NAGVMQNPRHLVRRRGQEARLRCSPMKGHSHVYWYRQLPEEGLKFMVYLQKENIIDESGMPKERFSAEFPKEGPSILRIQQVVRGDSAAYFCASSRSIERELFFGEGSRLTVL.

The genes are TRBV12-3 or TRBV12-4 and TRBJ1-2, with 8 nucleotides matching TRBD1. The length of the CDR3 is 13 residues. Trimming took 6 bases from V and 8 from J; bases not matched to a gene: 8. CDR3 sequence: CASSTDRVDGYTF. The CDR3 DNA reads as TGTGCCAGCAGCACGGACAGGGTTGACGGCTACACCTTC.

This sequence joins TRBV28 and TRBJ1-6, with unresolved D. The germline CDR1 and CDR2 sequences are MDHEN and SYDVKM. Deletions cut 7 bases from V and 3 bases from J, with 16 bases between. This CDR3 is built from 16 residues. In nucleotides, the CDR3 is TGTGCCAGCACTTCCCGCAGCGGCAGCTATAATTCACCCCTCCACTTT. It encodes CASTSRSGSYNSPLHF.

The gene calls are TRBV9 and TRBJ2-3, with 11 bases identical to TRBD2. The V segment lost 0 bases and the J segment 1 base; nucleotides outside the gene matches: 10. Looked up from germline, CDR1 is SGDLS and CDR2 is YYNGEE. The CDR3 loop spans 19 amino acids. For the CDR3, the DNA is TGTGCCAGCAGCGTAGGTGGTAGCGGGGGGGCGTTAGGCACAGATACGCAGTATTTT. It codes for CASSVGGSGGALGTDTQYF.

DNA of the CDR3: TGCGCCAGCAGCACGGCCGGGGGAAGCACTGAAGCTTTCTTT. Protein sequence: CASSTAGGSTEAFF. The rearrangement uses TRBV5-1 and TRBJ1-1; tentatively, D is TRBD1 (5 bases). The V end was cut by 4 bases, the J end by 4 bases, with 14 bases between. The CDR3 covers 14 residues. Germline V gene sequence: CDR1 SGHRS, CDR2 YFSETQ. Using reference TRBV5-1 and TRBJ1-1 for the parts outside the CDR3, the full variable domain is KAGVTQTPRYLIKTRGQQVTLSCSPISGHRSVSWYQQTPGQGLQFLFEYFSETQRNKGNFPGRFSGRQFSNSRSEMNVSTLELGDSALYLCASSTAGGSTEAFFGQGTRLTVV.

In DNA form, the CDR3 reads TGTGCCAGCAGCCAAGATCGGGGGACTGTCCGAGATACGCAGTATTTT. Translated, it gives CASSQDRGTVRDTQYF. The genes are TRBV3-1 (or the pseudogene TRBV3-2) and TRBJ2-3, with D possibly TRBD2 on 6 matching bases. Germline V lookup: CDR1 LGHDT, CDR2 YNNKEL (reference sequence). This CDR3 is 16 amino acids long. V lost 0 bases to trimming and J lost 5 bases, with 15 bases between them.

J is TRBJ1-2 and V is TRBV4-1; unclear D gene. The germline CDR1 and CDR2 sequences are MGHRA and YSYEKL. The V gene lost 4 bases and the J gene lost 1 base, with 10 bases spanning the gap. This CDR3 is built from 14 residues. CDR3 sequence (DNA): TGCGCCAGCAGCCCAGGAGGAGTTAACTATGGCTACACCTTC. Translation: CASSPGGVNYGYTF.